Described below is a single T cell receptor beta chain sequence and its context. Its matching antigen is unknown. Germline is not matched at one junction end, which may reflect a read error. The data belong to a study of molecular identifiers for immune sequencing clone quantification. Whole-study results and caveats: In CMV-specific effectors, clones above 20 copies held over 99% of molecules; naive, under 1%.

Methods described previously, with TCR primers listed, were used for bulk TCR libraries. TCRdb ran MiXCR on the PCR reads and lists one entry per CDR3 protein. The sample lists about 500,000 distinct CDR3 sequences; around a fifth were seen once. Sorting recovered naive CD8 T cells on a CD8+CD4-CCR7+CD45RA+ profile. Sequenced material: naive CD8+ T cells from blood, with Jurkat cell RNA spiked in. Subset reported: FACS-sorted CD8+CD4-CCR7+CD45RA+ naive T cells. The receptor comes from a human donor in good health. Some libraries in this study had Jurkat cell RNA spiked in.

The CDR3 spells CAGSLVASGNYEQYF. Here the CDR3 DNA reads TGTGCCGGCAGCTTAGTAGCTAGCGGAAACTACGAGCAGTACTTC. The chain is built from TRBV7-9 and TRBJ2-7; TRBD2 agrees at 7 bases. From germline, CDR1 is SEHNR and CDR2 FQNEAQ (reference sequence). The CDR3 is made up of 15 amino acids. Full variable domain (rest looked up from reference TRBV7-9 and TRBJ2-7): DTGVSQNPRHKITKRGQNVTFRCDPISEHNRLYWYRQTLGQGPEFLTYFQNEAQLEKSRLLSDRFSAERPKGSFSTLEIQRTEQGDSAMYLCAGSLVASGNYEQYFGPGTRLTVT.